This entry features one TCR beta chain sequence. Its antigen is unknown. The sample holds no much larger clone one base away, and base qualities are not on file. TCRbeta CDR3 regions were amplified from genomic DNA by means of the immunoSEQ Assay, a bias-controlled multiplex PCR. As for how the authors treated the data: Within the assay, amplification of reference gene primers was used to estimate how many nucleated cells each sample contained. To quantify the absolute abundance of each unique TCRbeta CDR3 rearrangement, sequence reads were collapsed and filtered. For each sample, productive Simpson clonality was calculated as the square root of Simpson's diversity index across productive rearrangements. TCRdb retrieved this table from immuneACCESS and kept in-frame rearrangements only. Not all clones are present; in checked studies, unresolved V genes account for under half, and no reason is known for the remainder. The V and J calls and clone size come from that table; D and trimming were worked out from the DNA. For this sample the table gives roughly 97,000 clones, of which 84% were detected only once. The leading ten clones occupy around a quarter of the sample.

The CDR3, from cysteine to phenylalanine, totals 14 residues. Solely the CDR3 DNA is kept, with 42 bases framed from the first base. V is pruned by 6 bases and J by 7 bases, leaving 8 bases of the junction without a gene match. For CDR1 and CDR2, the germline V gene lists MNHEY and SVGAGI. The collaborating institutions used their own protocols to collect whole blood in K2EDTA tubes. Collaborator samples were shipped for TCRbeta analysis as frozen whole blood, isolated PBMCs, or DNA extracted from either sample type. The data belong to a study of blood T cell repertoires in COVID-19 (dated by TCRdb to 2020 to 2021). Context from the whole study: The collaborator samples originated in the United States, Italy and Spain and spanned the acute and convalescent phases of COVID-19. HLA class I and class II types, where available, came from metadata supplied by the sample provider rather than from assay-based typing. The repertoires were released in a freely available public database intended as a resource for research on the immune response to SARS-CoV-2. Samples were obtained from the ongoing ImmuneRACE study (first 160 participants) and from some 1,300 subjects provided by 6 global collaborators. The prospective study material was composed of cDNA or gDNA derived from T cells, B-cell-depleted T cells, or PBMCs. Subjects who had been exposed to COVID-19, were actively infected with it, or had recovered from it provided the deeply sampled blood TCRbeta repertoires that made up the dataset. A de-identified subject ID, COVID-19 status, age in years and sex were almost always included in the sample metadata.

What the study reported, not specific to this receptor: The quantity of clinical and demographic metadata differed by source and by participant and was supplied without curation.

The receptor was isolated from a man between 60 and 70 years old with acute or convalescent COVID-19. The sample comprised peripheral blood. Recombination linked TRBV6-5 to TRBJ1-2; 10 junctional bases match TRBD1. The sequenced DNA is TGTGCCAGCAGCACCGGGACAGGGGTACGTGGCTACACCTTC. Its protein reads: CASSTGTGVRGYTF.